These 4 T cell receptor beta chains were sequenced from one sample in a study of T-cell reconstitution after alpha-beta-depleted transplantation in children. Unique molecular identifiers tagged the TCRbeta library. TCRdb reprocessed the PCR reads via MiXCR and lists one record per CDR3 protein. Of roughly 300,000 distinct CDR3 sequences in the sample, roughly 12% were seen once. The starting material was peripheral blood, obtained 180 days after TCRalphabeta/CD19-depleted stem cell transplant. The receptors were gathered from a male patient aged 2-15 years who had a stem cell transplant for chronic granulomatous disease, so the T cells may come from the graft donor.

This clonotype showed up many times. This rearrangement joins TRBV29-1 to TRBJ2-7, with 8 bases that match TRBD1. This CDR3 is 14 amino acids long. CDR1 and CDR2 (germline): SQVTM, ANQGSEA. V lost 0 bases and J lost 8; bases outside the gene matches: 9. CDR3 in amino acids: CSVEDRNRGNQQYF. The CDR3 DNA is TGCAGCGTTGAAGATCGGAACAGGGGGAATCAGCAGTACTTC.

In this sample, this clonotype turned up many times. The chain uses TRBV12-3 or TRBV12-4 and TRBJ2-3, with 10 bases lining up with TRBD2. Trimming removed 5 bases from V and 6 bases from J; junction bases left unmatched: 17. The length of the CDR3 is 18 residues. CDR3 DNA: TGTGCCAGCAGTCCCGCGTGGTTAGCGGGGGGCCTGGGCGATACGCAGTATTTT. It yields the protein CASSPAWLAGGLGDTQYF.

This clonotype was recorded a few times. The CDR3 loop reads CASSYEGAYEQYF. In DNA form, the CDR3 reads TGTGCCAGCAGTTACGAGGGGGCCTACGAGCAGTACTTC. The chain combines TRBV6-5 with TRBJ2-7; D is perhaps TRBD1 (6 bases). Trimming took 2 bases from V and 2 from J, leaving 7 bases between them. CDR3 length: 13 residues. Germline CDR1 reads MNHEY; CDR2 reads SVGAGI.

Many counts were recorded for this clonotype. This sequence joins TRBV20-1 and TRBJ1-4, with TRBD1 matching 8 bases. The CDR3 runs to 12 residues. Germline trimming cut 2 bases from V and 11 bases from J; bases unmatched to any gene: 4. The germline CDR1 and CDR2 sequences are DFQATT and SNEGSKA (reference sequence). The CDR3 sequence: CSARPDRAKLFF. Written as DNA, the CDR3 is TGCAGTGCTAGACCGGACAGGGCCAAACTGTTTTTT.